Presented here are 23 T cell receptor beta chains from one specimen sequenced in a study of OX40 agonist ivuxolimab in advanced cancers. Libraries were prepared by immunoSEQ multiplex PCR; TCRdb keeps only in-frame clonotypes and omits some of them. Of about 26,000 clones listed, approximately 86% are singletons. Here the sequenced sample was CD4+ or CD8+ T cells sorted from blood, taken in a trial of the OX40 agonist ivuxolimab. The origin of the receptors is an adult with an advanced solid tumor such as melanoma, head and neck, liver or kidney cancer.

V gene TRBV28 combines with J gene TRBJ1-2; TRBD1 matches at 8 bases. This CDR3 spans 18 amino acids. The junction had 21 bases not matched to a gene; V was cut back by 5 bases and J by 7 bases. From germline, CDR1 is MDHEN and CDR2 SYDVKM. Here the CDR3 reads CASSTLGGPGGESAGYTF. For the CDR3, the DNA is TGTGCCAGCAGTACCCTTGGCGGTCCAGGGGGCGAGTCTGCTGGCTACACCTTC.

The chain couples TRBV4-1 to TRBJ2-1, with unresolved D. V was clipped by 1 base and J by 5 bases, with 3 bases between them. This CDR3 is built from 12 residues. The germline gives CDR1 MGHRA, CDR2 YSYEKL. CDR3 sequence reads: CASSQGNNEQFF. As DNA, the CDR3 is TGCGCCAGCAGCCAAGGTAACAATGAGCAGTTCTTC.

This sequence joins TRBV11-2 and TRBJ2-1; a weak D match, TRBD2 (5 bases). V was trimmed by 2 bases and J by 4 bases, leaving 18 bases between them. CDR1 SGHAT and CDR2 FQNNGV come from the germline V gene. The CDR3 covers 17 residues. CDR3 amino acids: CASSLSLGSGLYNEQFF. DNA of the CDR3: TGTGCCAGCAGCTTAAGTCTAGGGAGCGGTTTATACAATGAGCAGTTCTTC.

In this sample, this clone is medium-sized. The V call is TRBV29-1, the J call TRBJ2-7; D is tentatively TRBD1 or TRBD2 (5 bases each). The V and J ends lost 7 bases and 2 bases respectively, with 15 bases between them. CDR1 and CDR2 from the germline V gene are SQVTM and ANQGSEA. This CDR3 is built from 13 residues. CDR3 in amino acids: CSGAGTVPYEQYF. The CDR3 DNA is TGCAGCGGTGCCGGGACGGTACCCTACGAGCAGTACTTC.

The gene calls are TRBV6-6 and TRBJ1-1; D is undetermined. V dropped 5 bases and J dropped 1 base, with 8 bases sitting between them. CDR1 and CDR2 from the germline V gene are MNHNY and SVGAGI (reference sequence). The CDR3 consists of 13 residues. The CDR3 is CASSPPGNTEAFF. As DNA, the CDR3 is TGTGCCAGCAGTCCCCCGGGGAACACTGAAGCTTTCTTT.

The rearrangement links TRBV28 to TRBJ2-7; possibly TRBD1 for D (6 bases). V lost 6 bases and J 3 bases, leaving 6 bases between the germline ends. The CDR3 covers 11 residues. The germline gives CDR1 MDHEN, CDR2 SYDVKM. In nucleotides, the CDR3 is TGTGCCAGCAGGGACAGCTACGAGCAGTACTTC. It codes for CASRDSYEQYF. The full variable domain, its missing parts supplied by reference TRBV28 and TRBJ2-7, is DVKVTQSSRYLVKRTGEKVFLECVQDMDHENMFWYRQDPGLGLRLIYFSYDVKMKEKGDIPEGYSVSREKKERFSLILESASTNQTSMYLCASRDSYEQYFGPGTRLTVT.

The chain has TRBV5-4 and TRBJ1-1; 7 nucleotides match TRBD1. The CDR3 contains 16 residues. Germline CDR1 and CDR2: SGHNT and YYREEE (reference sequence). J was trimmed by 2 bases and V by 0 bases; bases with no gene match: 7. This CDR3 reads CASSLAKQGPNTEAFF. The CDR3 bases are TGTGCCAGCAGCTTGGCCAAACAGGGGCCCAACACTGAAGCTTTCTTT.

The gene calls are TRBV7-8 and TRBJ2-5; D is perhaps TRBD1 (6 bases). V was shortened by 5 bases and J by 1 base, with 17 bases between the two germline ends. Germline CDR1 is SGHVS and CDR2 is FQNEAQ. This CDR3 has 16 residues. The CDR3 region is CASSIGFYRAQETQYF. The CDR3 coding sequence is TGTGCCAGCAGCATAGGCTTTTACAGGGCCCAAGAGACCCAGTACTTC.

This clone has more than one count but fewer than ten. The gene calls are TRBV11-3 and TRBJ2-6, with D perhaps matching TRBD1 (6 bases). CDR3 size: 19 residues. V lost 4 bases and J 0 bases, leaving 19 bases between the germline ends. Germline V gives CDR1 SGHNT, CDR2 YENEEA. The CDR3 region is CASSSIWQGSLSGANVLTF. The CDR3 coding sequence is TGTGCCAGCAGCTCGATCTGGCAGGGGTCTCTCTCTGGGGCCAACGTCCTGACTTTC.

This clone counts as medium-sized. This chain connects TRBV28 to TRBJ1-5; 7 bases are shared with TRBD1. Germline V gene lookup returns CDR1 MDHEN and CDR2 SYDVKM. V gave up 10 bases and J gave up 4 bases; unmatched junction bases: 4. The CDR3 has 12 residues. The CDR3 DNA follows: TGTGCCACCAGGGGGGGTAATCAGCCCCAGCATTTT. It specifies CATRGGNQPQHF.

J is TRBJ2-1 and V is TRBV11-2, with D unclear. Germline V lookup: CDR1 SGHAT, CDR2 FQNNGV. This CDR3 has 14 amino acids. V was cut by 1 base and J by 4 bases, with 8 bases left in between. The CDR3 nucleotides are TGTGCCAGCAGCTTAGCCGACCGATACAATGAGCAGTTCTTC. Amino acid sequence: CASSLADRYNEQFF. Filled out from reference TRBV11-2 and TRBJ2-1, the complete variable domain reads EAGVAQSPRYKIIEKRQSVAFWCNPISGHATLYWYQQILGQGPKLLIQFQNNGVVDDSQLPKDRFSAERLKGVDSTLKIQPAKLEDSAVYLCASSLADRYNEQFFGPGTRLTVL.

Notes on this clone: In the same sample, other DNA sequences code for this CDR3. This chain joins TRBV2 and TRBJ2-7; the D is unclear. V lost 6 bases and J 4 bases, leaving 4 bases between the germline ends. The CDR3 consists of 10 residues. Germline V gene sequence: CDR1 SNHLY, CDR2 FYNNEI. CDR3 in amino acids: CASRGYEQYF. In DNA form, the CDR3 reads TGTGCCAGCAGAGGGTACGAGCAGTACTTC.

The rearrangement uses TRBV30 and TRBJ2-1, with a tentative D call TRBD2 (5 bases). V was shortened by 1 base and J by 6 bases, with 7 bases between the two germline ends. The V gene's germline CDR1 is GTSNPN and CDR2 SVGIG (reference sequence). The CDR3 covers 12 residues. The CDR3 is CAWSGGRNEQFF. The DNA of the CDR3 is TGTGCCTGGAGTGGAGGGCGCAATGAGCAGTTCTTC. The full variable domain, completed using reference TRBV30 and TRBJ2-1, is SQTIHQWPATLVQPVGSPLSLECTVEGTSNPNLYWYRQAAGRGLQLLFYSVGIGQISSEVPQNLSASRPQDRQFILSSKKLLLSDSGFYLCAWSGGRNEQFFGPGTRLTVL.

The chain carries TRBV28 and TRBJ2-5, with TRBD1 matching 10 bases. The CDR3 extends over 17 amino acids. The germline CDR1 and CDR2 sequences are MDHEN and SYDVKM. With 6 bases clipped from V and 4 bases from J, the junction kept 14 bases outside the gene matches. DNA for the CDR3: TGTGCCAGCAGCTTACGACAGGGGGCGCATTGGAGAGAGACCCAGTACTTC. It translates to CASSLRQGAHWRETQYF.

The rearrangement uses TRBV5-6 and TRBJ2-7, with D unresolved. Germline V CDR1 and CDR2: SGHDT, YYEEEE. This CDR3 has 13 residues. Trimming took 5 bases from V and 2 from J, leaving 11 bases between them. CDR3 in DNA: TGTGCCAGCAGTCCATCTCTGGCCTACGAGCAGTACTTC. This translates into CASSPSLAYEQYF.

The J gene is TRBJ2-2, the V gene TRBV29-1; D gene uncertain. In germline, CDR1 is SQVTM, CDR2 ANQGSEA. There are 11 residues in the CDR3. Trimming removed 5 bases from V and 6 bases from J, with 7 bases in between. The CDR3, as DNA: TGCAGCGTTCGGAAGGCCGGGGAGCTGTTTTTT. This codes for CSVRKAGELFF.

A note on this clone: Additional DNA sequences in this sample encode the identical CDR3. The rearrangement links TRBV10-2 to TRBJ2-7, with no clear D. This CDR3 has 16 amino acids. From germline, CDR1 is WSHSY and CDR2 SAAADI. V was trimmed by 2 bases and J by 2 bases, leaving 16 bases between them. CDR3 sequence (DNA): TGCGCCAGCAGTGAGACCCTGGGGTCCGCAGCCTACGAGCAGTACTTC. This codes for CASSETLGSAAYEQYF.

The sample holds a few counts of this clone. This chain's CDR3 is CASSYLGGPRETQYF. CDR3 in DNA: TGCGCCAGCAGCTACCTCGGGGGCCCACGGGAGACCCAGTACTTC. This chain joins TRBV5-1 and TRBJ2-5; the D gene could be TRBD1 or TRBD2 (6 bases each). The CDR3 has 15 residues. Germline-derived CDR1 and CDR2 are SGHRS and YFSETQ. V dropped 3 bases and J dropped 5 bases, with 17 bases sitting between them.

The sample holds one count of this clone. The genes are TRBV25-1 and TRBJ2-7; 8 bases line up with TRBD1. CDR1 and CDR2 (germline): MGHDK, SYGVNS. J was trimmed by 7 bases and V by 7 bases; bases with no gene match: 9. The CDR3 spans 13 residues. The CDR3 nucleotides read TGTGCCAGCATGGGCAGGGGGCGCCGGGAGCAGTACTTC. It encodes CASMGRGRREQYF.

This chain connects TRBV2 to TRBJ1-1; a weak D match, TRBD1 (5 bases). CDR3 size: 15 residues. CDR1 is SNHLY, CDR2 FYNNEI, per germline. The V end was cut by 4 bases, the J end by 2 bases, with 14 bases between. Here the CDR3 DNA reads TGTGCCAGCAGTGTGCAGGGTATTTTCAACACTGAAGCTTTCTTT. It codes for CASSVQGIFNTEAFF.

The chain employs TRBV30 and TRBJ2-1, with 10 bases identical to TRBD1. Germline lookup yields CDR1 GTSNPN and CDR2 SVGIG (reference sequence). The CDR3 totals 15 residues. Trimming cost V 4 bases and J 7 bases; bases outside gene matches: 10. Written as DNA, the CDR3 is TGTGCCTGGAACTCCGGGACAGGGGCTGGGAATGAGCAGTTCTTC. It is translated as CAWNSGTGAGNEQFF.

Here the CDR3 DNA reads TGTGCCAGTAAAGCGGGTGGCTACACCTTC. Its protein product is CASKAGGYTF. The rearrangement uses TRBV19 and TRBJ1-2, with no clear D. Trimming removed 7 bases from V and 7 bases from J, with 7 bases in between. The CDR3 consists of 10 residues. CDR1 LNHDA and CDR2 SQIVND come from the germline V gene (reference sequence).

CDR3 in DNA: TGTGCCAGCAGCTTCGGGGGGGTGCTTAACTATGGCTACACCTTC. As protein: CASSFGGVLNYGYTF. The chain employs TRBV5-4 and TRBJ1-2, with D tentatively TRBD1 (5 bases). V dropped 2 bases and J dropped 1 base, with 12 bases sitting between them. The germline gives CDR1 SGHNT, CDR2 YYREEE (reference sequence). CDR3 size: 15 residues.